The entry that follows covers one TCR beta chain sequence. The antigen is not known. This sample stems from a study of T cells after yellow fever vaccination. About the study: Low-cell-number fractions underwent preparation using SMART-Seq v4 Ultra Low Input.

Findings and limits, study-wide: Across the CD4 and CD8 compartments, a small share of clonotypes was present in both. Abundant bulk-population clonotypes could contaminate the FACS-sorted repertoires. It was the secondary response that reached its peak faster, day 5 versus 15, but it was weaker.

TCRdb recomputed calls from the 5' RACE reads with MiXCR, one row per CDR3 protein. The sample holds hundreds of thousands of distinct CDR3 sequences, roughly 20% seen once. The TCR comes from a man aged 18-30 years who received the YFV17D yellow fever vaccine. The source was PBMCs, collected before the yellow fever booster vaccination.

This CDR3 is CASSVVAAGELFF. CDR3 nucleotide sequence: TGTGCCAGCAGCGTAGTGGCAGCCGGGGAGCTGTTTTTT. The rearrangement links TRBV9 to TRBJ2-2, with unresolved D. In germline, CDR1 is SGDLS, CDR2 YYNGEE. The CDR3 is 13 residues long. Trimming removed 0 bases from V and 6 bases from J, with 6 bases in between.